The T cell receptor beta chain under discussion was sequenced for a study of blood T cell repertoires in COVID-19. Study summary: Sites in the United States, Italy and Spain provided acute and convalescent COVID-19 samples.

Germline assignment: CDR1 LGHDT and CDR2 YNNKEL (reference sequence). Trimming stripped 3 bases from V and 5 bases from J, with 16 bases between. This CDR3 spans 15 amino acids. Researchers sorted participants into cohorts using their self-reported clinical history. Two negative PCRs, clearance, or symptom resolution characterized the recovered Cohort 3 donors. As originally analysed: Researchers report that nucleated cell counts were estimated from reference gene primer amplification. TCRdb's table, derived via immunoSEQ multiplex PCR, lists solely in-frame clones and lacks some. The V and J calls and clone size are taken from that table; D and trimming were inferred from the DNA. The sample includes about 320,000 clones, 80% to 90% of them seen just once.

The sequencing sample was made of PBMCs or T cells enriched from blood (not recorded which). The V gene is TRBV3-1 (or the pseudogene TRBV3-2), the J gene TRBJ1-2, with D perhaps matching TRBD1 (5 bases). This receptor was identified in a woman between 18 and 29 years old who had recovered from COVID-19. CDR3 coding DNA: TGTGCCAGCAGCCAGGCCGAGGGACTGCTTTATGGCTACACCTTC. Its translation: CASSQAEGLLYGYTF.